The 13 T cell receptor beta chains reported below all come from one sample, sequenced in a study of T cell repertoires in cytomegalovirus infection. TCRdb processed the reads anew with MiXCR; each CDR3 protein has one entry. This repertoire shows about 770,000 distinct CDR3 sequences, around 29% found once; its top ten account for about an eighth. Their target antigens are unknown. The material sequenced was cultured CD8+ T cells from PBMCs, taken from culture after CMV antigen stimulation. Receptors were obtained from a human donor in good health (CMV status not recorded). Some clones in this sample may be carry-over from other donors' samples.

The sample holds a few counts of this clonotype. The chain links TRBV19 to TRBJ2-1; 8 nucleotides match TRBD2. From germline, CDR1 is LNHDA and CDR2 SQIVND (reference sequence). Losses at the gene ends were 4 bases for V and 0 bases for J; bases not matched to a gene: 17. The CDR3 is 20 amino acids. CDR3 DNA: TGTGCCAGTAGTACCGTAATGATAGCGGGGCCGCGGGGCTCCTACAATGAGCAGTTCTTC. Protein: CASSTVMIAGPRGSYNEQFF. Drawing the rest from reference TRBV19 and TRBJ2-1, the complete variable domain is DGGITQSPKYLFRKEGQNVTLSCEQNLNHDAMYWYRQDPGQGLRLIYYSQIVNDFQKGDIAEGYSVSREKKESFPLTVTSAQKNPTAFYLCASSTVMIAGPRGSYNEQFFGPGTRLTVL.

In this sample, this clonotype turned up many times. The CDR3 sequence: CASSPGQGDEQYV. In DNA, the CDR3 is TGTGCCAGCAGCCCGGGACAGGGGGACGAGCAGTACGTC. J is TRBJ2-7 and V is TRBV12-3 or TRBV12-4, with 11 bases fitting TRBD1. This CDR3 has 13 amino acids. V lost 6 bases to trimming and J lost 5 bases; unmatched junction nucleotides: 3.

The chain couples TRBV7-9 to TRBJ1-2, with D unclear. From germline, CDR1 is SEHNR and CDR2 FQNEAQ (reference sequence). CDR3 length: 13 amino acids. Deletions cut 0 bases from V and 4 bases from J, with 6 bases between. The CDR3: CASSLAHGYGYTF. The CDR3 DNA follows: TGTGCCAGCAGCTTAGCTCACGGCTATGGCTACACCTTC.

The gene calls are TRBV14 and TRBJ2-2; possibly TRBD1 for D (7 bases). This CDR3 comprises 17 residues. Germline V gene lookup returns CDR1 SGHDN and CDR2 FVKESK. Deletions cut 3 bases from V and 0 bases from J, with 14 bases between. The CDR3 DNA sequence: TGTGCCAGCAGCCATCCCCGGGGGACAGCGAACACCGGGGAGCTGTTTTTT. It yields the protein CASSHPRGTANTGELFF.

This clonotype has a handful of counts. The chain employs TRBV6-5 and TRBJ2-1, with 16 bases that match TRBD2. The CDR3 covers 20 residues. With 6 bases clipped from V and 2 bases from J, the junction kept 13 bases outside the gene matches. Germline assignment: CDR1 MNHEY and CDR2 SVGAGI. The CDR3 sequence: CASRLYGTSGGAYPYNEQFF. CDR3 nucleotides: TGTGCCAGCAGACTCTATGGGACTAGCGGGGGGGCATACCCCTACAATGAGCAGTTCTTC.

This clonotype was counted a single time. V usage is TRBV29-1 and J usage is TRBJ1-1; D not certain. Trimming took off 2 bases at V and 1 base at J, with 5 bases between the two ends. The CDR3 spans 12 residues. Germline V lookup: CDR1 SQVTM, CDR2 ANQGSEA. In DNA, the CDR3 is TGCAGCGTTGAATTGGCGAACACTGAAGCTTTCTTT. It encodes CSVELANTEAFF.

This clonotype was counted between two and nine times. The chain is built from TRBV12-3 or TRBV12-4 and TRBJ2-7; the D gene is possibly TRBD1 (6 bases). This CDR3 comprises 13 residues. V lost 3 bases, J lost 6 bases, and 12 bases lay in between. Here the CDR3 reads CASSLGAGLEQYF. The CDR3, as DNA: TGTGCCAGCAGTTTGGGGGCAGGGCTCGAGCAGTACTTC.

The rearrangement links TRBV12-3 or TRBV12-4 to TRBJ2-3; D perhaps matches TRBD2 (6 bases). Between the trimmed V and J ends, which lost 5 bases and 4 bases, there was a span of 13 bases. CDR3 length: 14 amino acids. The DNA for the CDR3 is TGTGCCAGCAGTCAAGGAGGGGATGCAGATACGCAGTATTTT. Its protein product is CASSQGGDADTQYF.

This clonotype was detected many times. This chain joins TRBV7-9 and TRBJ2-1; 9 positions match TRBD1. This CDR3 has 15 residues. V lost 5 bases, J lost 8 bases, and 10 bases stayed unmatched. CDR1 SEHNR and CDR2 FQNEAQ come from the germline V gene (reference sequence). In DNA, the CDR3 is TGTGCCAGCAGCCCGGGACAGGGCAAGAGGGATGAGCAGTTCTTC. Its protein product is CASSPGQGKRDEQFF.

The V call is TRBV6-5, the J call TRBJ1-2, with 9 nucleotides matching TRBD1. CDR1 MNHEY and CDR2 SVGAGI come from the germline V gene. Germline trimming cut 6 bases from V and 4 bases from J; bases unmatched to any gene: 12. This CDR3 is 16 amino acids long. DNA of the CDR3: TGTGCCAGCAGCCACGGGACAGGGAGCCCTCTCTATGGCTACACCTTC. This gives the protein CASSHGTGSPLYGYTF.

The chain employs TRBV2 and TRBJ2-7; D gene unclear. This CDR3 is built from 15 residues. Looked up from germline, CDR1 is SNHLY and CDR2 is FYNNEI. Trimming pared 1 base from V and 3 bases from J, leaving 13 bases between. The CDR3 loop reads CASSEGWAPYYEQYF. CDR3 nucleotides: TGTGCCAGCAGTGAAGGTTGGGCACCATACTACGAGCAGTACTTC.

This chain uses TRBV5-4 with TRBJ2-7; D unresolved. Germline V gene data show CDR1 as SGHNT and CDR2 as YYREEE (reference sequence). V was clipped by 4 bases and J by 2 bases, with 10 bases between them. The CDR3 runs to 13 residues. The CDR3 sequence: CASSKDLTYEQYF. The CDR3 DNA is TGTGCCAGCAGCAAGGACCTAACCTACGAGCAGTACTTC.

The rearrangement links TRBV6-5 to TRBJ1-1; D remains unclear. Germline CDR1 and CDR2: MNHEY and SVGAGI. Trimming pared 0 bases from V and 2 bases from J, leaving 10 bases between. CDR3 length equals 15 residues. In nucleotides, the CDR3 is TGTGCCAGCAGTTACTCGAACGGAGGTAACACTGAAGCTTTCTTT. This translates into CASSYSNGGNTEAFF.